This entry describes one TCR beta chain. This sample stems from a study of T cell changes during pregnancy in multiple sclerosis. Germline V CDR1 and CDR2: MNHNS, SASEGT. This CDR3 is built from 17 residues. With V trimmed by 4 bases and J by 8 bases, 15 bases remained unmatched. Clones were sequenced by immunoSEQ multiplex PCR, and TCRdb holds only the in-frame ones, with some missing. The sample includes approximately 100,000 clones, under 95% of them seen just once. The rearrangement joins TRBV6-1 to TRBJ1-4, with 8 bases lining up with TRBD1. The sequencing here drew on peripheral blood, taken after pregnancy. The receptor comes from a female donor with multiple sclerosis, enrolled in a pregnancy study. The CDR3 is CASSGVTGVLGGEKLFF. The DNA for the CDR3 is TGTGCCAGCAGTGGTGTGACAGGGGTGTTAGGCGGAGAAAAACTGTTTTTT.